What follows is one T cell receptor (beta chain) and its context. Primers for the PCR totalled 60 Vbeta and 13 Jbeta. This table comes from immunoSEQ multiplex PCR, and its TCRdb copy is limited to in-frame clones, with some not included. The sample has 250,000 to 300,000 clones, about 90% seen once. V dropped 4 bases and J dropped 7; count of bases not matched to a gene: 7. The CDR3 covers 16 residues. The germline V gene has CDR1 MNHNS and CDR2 SASEGT. The source of the sample is a study of cytomegalovirus exposure and HLA in healthy donors. Sequenced: PBMCs. This TCR was recovered from a girl aged 2-10 years in good health and CMV-seronegative. The J gene is TRBJ2-1, the V gene TRBV6-1; 13 nucleotides agree with TRBD2. The CDR3 here is CASSGLTSGGWNEQFF. DNA for the CDR3: TGTGCCAGCAGTGGCCTGACTAGCGGGGGGTGGAATGAGCAGTTCTTC.